The 3 T cell receptor beta chains below were found in one sample sequenced in a study of CD8 T cells in Susac syndrome. Random hexamers were used to reverse transcribe an amount of about 0.45 to 1 ug RNA. Each CDR3 protein is one row after TCRdb ran MiXCR on the immunoSEQ multiplex PCR reads. The sample consists of about 190,000 distinct CDR3 sequences, around 95% of them appearing once. Sequencing used CD8+ T cells from PBMCs. All receptors derive from a human donor with Susac syndrome.

This rearrangement joins TRBV5-6 to TRBJ2-3, with a possible D match to TRBD1 (6 bases). CDR1 is SGHDT and CDR2 is YYEEEE in the germline V gene. The CDR3 runs 14 residues. V lost 4 bases to trimming and J lost 5 bases, with 14 bases between them. CDR3 nucleotide sequence: TGTGCCAGCAGCCAGATACTACAGGGAGATACGCAGTATTTT. It specifies CASSQILQGDTQYF.

The chain carries TRBV11-2 and TRBJ2-7; D is tentatively TRBD1 or TRBD2 (5 bases each). Germline CDR1 SGHAT, CDR2 FQNNGV. The CDR3 runs 15 residues. With 5 bases removed from V and 2 bases from J, the gap between germline ends came to 16 bases. In nucleotides, the CDR3 is TGTGCCAGCAGCCAGGAGAGGGGTTTACCCTACGAGCAGTACTTC. Translation: CASSQERGLPYEQYF.

The chain joins TRBV11-2 to TRBJ2-3; D call uncertain. V gave up 0 bases and J gave up 2 bases, with 9 bases separating them. The CDR3 sequence is 15 residues long. CDR1 is SGHAT, CDR2 FQNNGV, per germline. Written as DNA, the CDR3 is TGTGCCAGCAGCTTAGATCGCGTTTTCACAGATACGCAGTATTTT. This sequence encodes CASSLDRVFTDTQYF.